The T cell receptor (beta chain) under discussion was sequenced for a study of blood T cell repertoires in COVID-19. Germline V gene lookup returns CDR1 SGHRS and CDR2 YFSETQ. Trimming removed 1 base at V and 0 bases at J, with 7 bases between. The CDR3 is made up of 15 amino acids. Authors' data handling: How many nucleated cells were present was estimated from reference gene primer amplification. Clones were read by immunoSEQ multiplex PCR, and TCRdb kept only the in-frame ones, dropping some. D and trimming come from the DNA, and the V and J calls and clone size come from that table. The sample lists fewer than 95,000 clones; around 90% were seen once.

Sequenced: peripheral blood. The source of this sequence is a male donor with acute or convalescent COVID-19. The gene calls are TRBV5-1 and TRBJ1-4; no firm D call. CDR3 sequence: CASSLLASTNEKLFF. The CDR3 DNA follows: TGCGCCAGCAGCTTGTTGGCATCAACTAATGAAAAACTGTTTTTT.